This paragraph covers one T cell receptor (beta chain) sequence. Its antigen is unidentified. In the PCR, 60 Vbeta and 13 Jbeta primers were used. The table came from immunoSEQ multiplex PCR; TCRdb's copy has only in-frame clones and leaves some out. This table has about 130,000 clones, roughly two thirds appearing once. The germline V gene has CDR1 SEHNR and CDR2 FQNEAQ (reference sequence). V gave up 7 bases and J gave up 5 bases, with 15 bases separating them. The CDR3 length is 13 residues. This specimen belongs to a study of cytomegalovirus exposure and HLA in healthy donors. Looking at the study overall: Unique TCRs from HLA-typed donors, 70 million to 100 million of them, were held in an early data release. The study, taken as a whole, reports: Analyzed later, association rates of TCRs varied across HLA loci, with DRB1 most and HLA-C fewest. The study recorded 164 TCR beta chains that were cytomegalovirus-associated. Later analysis identified a missense DCLRE1C variant that was linked to TCR beta V- and J-gene trimming.

This chain uses TRBV7-9 with TRBJ2-7, with D maybe TRBD2 (5 bases). Sequencing input: PBMCs. This receptor was taken from a man aged 30 to 39 in good health and CMV-seropositive. In nucleotides, the CDR3 is TGTGCCAGCACCTTTATTCCGGGGAACGAGCAGTACTTC. The encoded protein is CASTFIPGNEQYF.